The rows below give T cell receptor beta chains drawn from one sample of a study of blood T cell repertoires in COVID-19. Profiled with immunoSEQ multiplex PCR; TCRdb holds only in-frame clones, not every one. Here the sample spans some 190,000 clones, over 70% being singletons. The specimen sequenced was peripheral blood. The receptors were sampled from a man in his sixties with acute or convalescent COVID-19. CDR3s include the opening cysteine and the closing phenylalanine or tryptophan.

CDR3 protein: CASSLGLAGAWETQYF
V gene: TRBV13

CDR3 protein: CASSRERGNSPLHF
V gene: TRBV3-1/TRBV3-2

CDR3 protein: CATRAGTSGRALGTGELFF
V gene: TRBV24-1

CDR3 protein: CASSFSGNTEAFF
V gene: TRBV5-6

CDR3 protein: CASSSTSRGEQYF
V gene: TRBV7-2

CDR3 protein: CASSPWDREETQYF
V gene: TRBV3-1/TRBV3-2

CDR3 protein: CASGTGGRGYGYTF
V gene: TRBV6-5

CDR3 protein: CASSLGLAYEQYF
V gene: TRBV11-3

CDR3 protein: CATSSRTSGSEQYF
V gene: TRBV15

CDR3 protein: CASSLGASTDTQYF
V gene: TRBV13

CDR3 protein: CASSSEGTSGREQFF
V gene: TRBV7-3

CDR3 protein: CASSVAAGRNTGELFF
V gene: TRBV9

CDR3 protein: CSVGQGTDTQYF
V gene: TRBV29-1

CDR3 protein: CSASNRGYGYTF
V gene: TRBV20-1

CDR3 protein: CASQPLGQGVNTEAFF
V gene: TRBV5-1

CDR3 protein: CASSPPGESNQPQHF
V gene: TRBV7-9

CDR3 protein: CASSQAEGAAYGYTF
V gene: TRBV3-1/TRBV3-2

CDR3 protein: CASGSGYRAYGYTF
V gene: TRBV3-1/TRBV3-2

CDR3 protein: CASSPTREPEAFF
V gene: TRBV11-2

CDR3 protein: CASSLGQATNEKLFF
V gene: TRBV5-1

CDR3 protein: CASSLEGAGYTGELFF
V gene: TRBV5-1

CDR3 protein: CATSDKVRENTEAFF
V gene: TRBV24-1

CDR3 protein: CASSPKLAGPLQETQYF
V gene: TRBV19

CDR3 protein: CATSEQVEQYF
V gene: TRBV24-1

CDR3 protein: CASGSSGGTDTQYF
V gene: TRBV12-5

CDR3 protein: CASTPGAGGDYGYTF
V gene: TRBV28

CDR3 protein: CASSGLSDRVNQPQHF
V gene: TRBV2

CDR3 protein: CASSLGTGRNEKLFF
V gene: TRBV5-1

CDR3 protein: CASSQGGRGPSLGQPQHF
V gene: TRBV4-1

CDR3 protein: CASRVGARPNEQFF
V gene: TRBV27

CDR3 protein: CASSSRRIAGGGDTQYF
V gene: TRBV27

CDR3 protein: CATSDATSGGGQFF
V gene: TRBV24-1

CDR3 protein: CASSLLGTRDRPTYEQYF
V gene: TRBV7-7

CDR3 protein: CASSLSRGDEQYF
V gene: TRBV7-3

CDR3 protein: CASSEAEGFGGYTF
V gene: TRBV6-1

CDR3 protein: CATQPDTNQPQHF
V gene: TRBV2

CDR3 protein: CASTELRQNTEAFF
V gene: TRBV6-6

CDR3 protein: CASSLSLTVNSPLHF
V gene: TRBV11-2

CDR3 protein: CASSLSRQGDTEAFF
V gene: TRBV7-8

CDR3 protein: CATSRQEGGLYEQYF
V gene: TRBV15

CDR3 protein: CASSVRGRGSPLHF
V gene: TRBV2

CDR3 protein: CASSVSAPGQGSEKLFF
V gene: TRBV9

CDR3 protein: CASSPRYGTLPYNEQFF
V gene: TRBV5-1

CDR3 protein: CASSQSQGSATEAFF
V gene: TRBV7-8

CDR3 protein: CASSQDRDRAYGYTF
V gene: TRBV4-3